This TCR beta chain appears in the sequencing data of a study of shared clonotypes between healthy human individuals. Study-level results: The sampled material consisted only of blood, and tissue repertoires are likely to differ.

The assay was immunoSEQ multiplex PCR, and TCRdb's table has in-frame clones only and misses some. Seen here are about 2,500,000 clones, 85% to 95% observed once, and the top ten hold around 0.14%. With respect to this clone: What it recognizes is unknown.

J gave up 7 bases and V 7 bases, and 2 bases lay outside the gene matches. This CDR3 is 13 amino acids long. CDR1 and CDR2 from the germline V gene are MNHEY and SVGAGI. The rearrangement uses TRBV6-5 and TRBJ2-1; 12 positions agree with TRBD2. The clonotype comes from a young man in good health. Sequenced sample: naive CD4+ T cells sorted from blood. Subset reported: CD45RA+ positively selected. The chain's CDR3 is CASIGLAGNEQFF. DNA for the CDR3: TGTGCCAGCATCGGACTAGCGGGAAATGAGCAGTTCTTC.